Presented here are 10 T cell receptor beta chains from one specimen sequenced in a study of T cells after yellow fever vaccination. TCRdb recomputed calls from the 5' RACE reads with MiXCR, one row per CDR3 protein. The sample lists about 120,000 distinct CDR3 sequences, roughly 6.8% seen once, with roughly 3% in the top ten. The sample consisted of CD4+ T cells sorted from PBMCs, taken about 49 days after the first yellow fever vaccination. These receptors all come from a man between 18 and 35 years old who received the YFV17D yellow fever vaccine.

In its sample, this clonotype was seen a few times. CDR3: CASRGLAGIDTQYF. Here the CDR3 DNA reads TGTGCCAGTAGGGGACTAGCGGGGATAGATACGCAGTATTTT. The V and J genes are TRBV19 and TRBJ2-3, with 13 bases lining up with TRBD2. The ends lost 6 bases at V and 5 bases at J; junction bases unmatched: 2. The CDR3 sequence is 14 residues long. CDR1 is LNHDA and CDR2 is SQIVND in the germline V gene (reference sequence).

This clonotype was detected many times. The chain couples TRBV5-1 to TRBJ1-1; no clear D gene. The germline CDR1 and CDR2 sequences are SGHRS and YFSETQ. The CDR3 contains 14 residues. Trimming removed 1 base from V and 1 base from J, with 8 bases in between. The DNA for the CDR3 is TGCGCCAGCAGCTTGTACCAACGGAACACTGAAGCTTTCTTT. Translating it yields CASSLYQRNTEAFF.

This chain uses TRBV5-1 with TRBJ2-1, with D possibly TRBD1 on 6 matching bases. Germline CDR1 SGHRS, CDR2 YFSETQ. With 7 bases removed from V and 3 bases from J, the gap between germline ends came to 14 bases. This CDR3 is built from 14 residues. The CDR3 DNA reads TGCGCCAGCGGCGCCGGGACACTCTACAATGAGCAGTTCTTC. Its protein product is CASGAGTLYNEQFF.

This clonotype was detected many times. The chain couples TRBV6-6 to TRBJ2-7; D uncertain. The germline V gene encodes CDR1 MNHNY and CDR2 SVGAGI (reference sequence). This CDR3 contains 12 residues. Trimming left V 8 bases short and J 1 base short, with 9 bases between. The CDR3 DNA is TGTGCCAGCCATTCCTATTCCTACGAGCAGTACTTC. Protein product: CASHSYSYEQYF.

The table lists this clonotype with many counts. This chain uses TRBV12-3 or TRBV12-4 with TRBJ2-1, with TRBD2 matching over 11 bases. The V segment lost 6 bases and the J segment 6 bases; nucleotides outside the gene matches: 4. The CDR3 runs 14 residues. As DNA, the CDR3 is TGTGCCAGCAGAACTAGCGGGGGAAGCAATGAGCAGTTCTTC. The encoded protein is CASRTSGGSNEQFF.

This clonotype came up many times. The chain employs TRBV7-2 and TRBJ1-1; D gene ambiguous. The CDR3 spans 16 residues. Germline assignment: CDR1 SGHTA and CDR2 FQGNSA. The V end lost 5 bases, the J end lost 7 bases, and 23 bases lay between the germline ends. The CDR3 sequence is CASSVQLRLGRGEAFF. CDR3 DNA: TGTGCCAGCAGCGTACAACTCAGGCTCGGGAGAGGTGAAGCTTTCTTT.

Comments on this clonotype: The junction and the germline gene differ at one end; a read error may be behind it. This CDR3 reads CASSAGGTKYGYTF. Written as DNA, the CDR3 is TGCGCCAGCAGCGCTGGAGGGACTAAATATGGCTACACCTTC. V gene TRBV5-1 combines with J gene TRBJ1-2; TRBD1 might be the D (5 bases). Germline CDR1 SGHRS, CDR2 YFSETQ. This CDR3 has 14 amino acids.

The sample holds a few counts of this clonotype. V usage is TRBV5-1 and J usage is TRBJ2-7; TRBD1 matches 7 bases. V dropped 0 bases and J dropped 5; count of bases not matched to a gene: 5. The CDR3 length is 14 residues. Germline CDR1 and CDR2: SGHRS and YFSETQ. The CDR3 DNA is TGCGCCAGCAGCTTGGGACAGGGTAGCCACGAGCAGTACTTC. Its translation: CASSLGQGSHEQYF.

This clonotype was seen ten or more times. This chain uses TRBV15 with TRBJ1-1, with a tentative D call TRBD1 (5 bases). This CDR3 spans 12 amino acids. Germline lookup yields CDR1 LNHNV and CDR2 YYDKDF (reference sequence). V shed 8 bases and J shed 3 bases, with 10 bases lying between them. As DNA, the CDR3 is TGTGCCACCGGGGGGGAAGACACTGAAGCTTTCTTT. Its protein is CATGGEDTEAFF.

J is TRBJ2-2 and V is TRBV11-1, with 8 bases fitting TRBD1. CDR1 is SGHAT, CDR2 FQDESV, per germline (reference sequence). This CDR3 contains 16 residues. J was trimmed by 6 bases and V by 5 bases; bases with no gene match: 11. The CDR3 DNA sequence: TGTGCCAGCAGCCTCGCACCAGGGGGCCGCGCCGGGGAGCTGTTTTTT. Translation gives CASSLAPGGRAGELFF. The variable domain in full, completed from reference TRBV11-1 and TRBJ2-2, reads EAEVAQSPRYKITEKSQAVAFWCDPISGHATLYWYRQILGQGPELLVQFQDESVVDDSQLPKDRFSAERLKGVDSTLKIQPAELGDSAMYLCASSLAPGGRAGELFFGEGSRLTVL.